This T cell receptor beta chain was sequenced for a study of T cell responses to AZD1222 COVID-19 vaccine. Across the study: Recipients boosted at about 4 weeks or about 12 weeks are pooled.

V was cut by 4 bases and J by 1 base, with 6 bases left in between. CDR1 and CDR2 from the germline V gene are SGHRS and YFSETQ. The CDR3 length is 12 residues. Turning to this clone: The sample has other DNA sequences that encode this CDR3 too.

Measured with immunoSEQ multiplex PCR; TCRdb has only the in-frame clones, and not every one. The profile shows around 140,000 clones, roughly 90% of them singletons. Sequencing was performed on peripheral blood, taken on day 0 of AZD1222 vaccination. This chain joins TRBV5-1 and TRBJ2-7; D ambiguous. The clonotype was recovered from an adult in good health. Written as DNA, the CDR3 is TGCGCCAGCAGCCCCCCGTCCTACGAGCAGTACTTC. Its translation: CASSPPSYEQYF.